The rows below give T cell receptor beta chains drawn from one sample of a study of cytomegalovirus exposure and HLA in healthy donors. Sequencing was performed with immunoSEQ multiplex PCR; in TCRdb, only in-frame clones are kept and a portion is missing. The data show approximately 150,000 clones, 80% to 90% seen once. Sequenced: PBMCs. These TCRs come from a woman aged 25 to 39 in good health and CMV-seropositive. Each CDR3 is given with its conserved first and last residue. The D gene is left open where the match is weak. Not all rows give a size; the values are once, few, many and, for expanded clones, a class.

j_call d_call cdr3_length v_call clone_size cdr3_aa cdr3_nt
TRBJ1-2 TRBD1 16 TRBV4-3 - CASSQVPGQENYGYTF TGCGCCAGCAGCCAGGTTCCGGGACAGGAAAACTATGGCTACACCTTC
TRBJ1-2 - 15 TRBV7-9 - CASSLMRGSNYGYTF TGTGCCAGCAGCTTAATGCGGGGCTCTAACTATGGCTACACCTTC
TRBJ2-2 TRBD1 17 TRBV11-3 - CASSFDSDRGTDGELFF TGTGCCAGCAGCTTCGACTCGGACAGGGGGACGGACGGGGAGCTGTTTTTT
TRBJ1-6 TRBD1 12 TRBV19 - CASSTDRADLHF TGTGCCAGTAGTACCGACAGGGCCGACCTCCACTTT
TRBJ1-2 - 14 TRBV5-1 - CASSRFAQGTDYTF TGCGCCAGCAGTAGATTCGCGCAGGGAACCGACTACACCTTC
TRBJ1-6 - 12 TRBV6-5 few CASSYSSSPLHF TGTGCCAGCAGTTACTCCTCTTCACCCCTCCACTTT
TRBJ2-7 TRBD2 14 TRBV19 - CASSWAAGSYEQYF TGTGCCAGTAGTTGGGCAGCGGGATCCTACGAGCAGTACTTC
TRBJ2-3 TRBD1 15 TRBV11-1 - CASSRRTGDTDTQYF TGTGCCAGCAGCAGGCGGACAGGGGACACAGATACGCAGTATTTT
TRBJ1-2 - 13 TRBV15 - CATSRDRSAGYTF TGTGCCACCAGCAGGGACAGATCGGCTGGCTACACCTTC
TRBJ2-5 TRBD2 15 TRBV5-4 - CASSFFTGGRETQYF TGTGCCAGCAGCTTTTTCACGGGGGGGCGAGAGACCCAGTACTTC
TRBJ2-7 TRBD1 17 TRBV27 - CASSALLGQGASYEQYF TGTGCCAGCAGTGCGCTTTTGGGACAGGGGGCCTCCTACGAGCAGTACTTC
TRBJ2-3 - 13 TRBV7-6 - CASSPRVTDTQYF TGTGCCAGCAGCCCGAGGGTAACAGATACGCAGTATTTT
TRBJ1-3 TRBD1 15 TRBV10-3 - CAISLTGDAGNTIYF TGTGCCATCAGCCTGACAGGGGACGCTGGAAACACCATATATTTT
TRBJ2-1 TRBD2 14 TRBV6-5 - CASSYGSGGNEQFF TGTGCCAGCAGTTATGGTAGCGGGGGAAATGAGCAGTTCTTC
TRBJ2-3 TRBD2 18 TRBV4-2 - CASSPKRGALSETDTQYF TGTGCCAGCAGCCCGAAGCGGGGGGCCCTGAGCGAAACAGATACGCAGTATTTT